The following is a TCR beta chain sequence with its context. What it binds is not known. This entry belongs to a study of CD4 T cells in relation to SARS-CoV-2 and coronaviruses. Study results and limitations: SARS-CoV-2-driven expansion was significantly weaker in crossreactive than monoreactive clones. The assay detects memory recall responses, not culture-primed primary responses. This crossreactivity analysis covered spike protein alone, no other viral proteins.

Here immunoSEQ multiplex PCR was the method, and the copy in TCRdb shows in-frame clones only, minus some. The sample contains approximately 64,000 clones, around 93% of which appear only once. J lost 3 bases, V lost 7 bases, and 4 bases had no gene match. This CDR3 is 13 amino acids long. Per germline, CDR1 LGHDT and CDR2 YNNKEL (reference sequence). Before the COVID-19 pandemic, during about 2011-2019, CD4+ T cells were taken from unexposed donors. Naive and memory CD4+ T cells came from enriched cryopreserved PBMCs. The chain links TRBV3-1 (or the pseudogene TRBV3-2) to TRBJ2-7, with TRBD1 matching over 9 bases. This TCR came from a human donor in good health. What was sequenced was naive CD4+ T cells from PBMCs. Subset of the sample: naive CD4+ T cells isolated by negative enrichment. The CDR3 coding sequence is TGTGCCAGCACCTCGGACAGGGGCTACGAGCAGTACTTC. Translation gives CASTSDRGYEQYF.